This TCR beta chain comes out of a study of spatial heterogeneity in lung cancer. Whole-study results and caveats: Tumor mutation count correlated with how many alpha and beta TCRs expanded intratumorally.

In its sample, this clonotype is medium-sized. What it binds is not known. Each CDR3 protein is one row after TCRdb ran MiXCR on the 5' RACE reads. Among 2,500 to 3,500 distinct CDR3 sequences listed, 3.5% to 4.5% were seen once. Time point here: sample taken at primary tumor resection. Sequencing covered unsorted whole RNA taken from tumor, nontumor lung or frozen PBMC. The specimen was lung tumor tissue, collected at surgery. The receptor comes from a female donor with early-stage non-small cell lung cancer.

The CDR3 DNA is TGCGCCAGGAGGGGGGAGGTTCTTTGCTATAGCAATCAGCCCCAGCATTTT. Translated: CARRGEVLCYSNQPQHF. This chain connects TRBV10-1 to TRBJ1-5; possible D gene TRBD1, 6 bases. V gave up 9 bases and J gave up 0 bases, with 21 bases separating them. This CDR3 has 17 residues. Per the germline V gene, CDR1 is WNHNN and CDR2 is SYGVQD (reference sequence).